Each of the 20 T cell receptor beta chains below was sequenced from the same sample in a study of cytomegalovirus exposure and HLA in healthy donors. Primers included in the PCR were 60 Vbeta and 13 Jbeta primers. Libraries were prepared by immunoSEQ multiplex PCR; TCRdb keeps only in-frame clonotypes and omits some of them. This table lists some 130,000 clones. Source material: PBMCs. The receptors here all came from a man younger than 35 in good health and CMV-seronegative.

The chain couples TRBV5-1 to TRBJ2-1, with TRBD2 matching 14 bases. This CDR3 comprises 16 residues. Germline V gene sequence: CDR1 SGHRS, CDR2 YFSETQ. Germline trimming cut 1 base from V and 8 bases from J; bases unmatched to any gene: 5. CDR3 coding DNA: TGCGCCAGCAGCTTGCCGACTAGCGGGGGGGCGGATGAGCAGTTCTTC. Translation gives CASSLPTSGGADEQFF.

V gene TRBV19 combines with J gene TRBJ1-5, with 7 nucleotides matching TRBD1. The CDR3 sequence is 17 residues long. The germline V gene encodes CDR1 LNHDA and CDR2 SQIVND (reference sequence). After removal of 6 bases from V and 2 bases from J, the junction contained 13 bases not matched to a gene. The CDR3 reads CASRQDRAVGGNQPQHF. CDR3 nucleotides: TGTGCCAGTAGACAAGACAGGGCTGTCGGGGGCAATCAGCCCCAGCATTTT.

V is TRBV7-3 and J is TRBJ2-1; TRBD2 matches 12 bases. Germline V gives CDR1 SGHTA, CDR2 FQGTGA. This CDR3 region has 18 residues. Trimming cost V 4 bases and J 5 bases; bases outside gene matches: 12. The chain's CDR3 is CASSCEPRTSGTHNEQFF. CDR3 sequence (DNA): TGTGCCAGCAGCTGCGAACCCCGGACTAGCGGGACCCACAATGAGCAGTTCTTC.

V is TRBV7-9 and J is TRBJ1-4; no clear D. CDR1 and CDR2 from the germline V gene are SEHNR and FQNEAQ (reference sequence). V was pared by 5 bases and J by 10 bases, with 23 bases between. This CDR3 has 16 amino acids. The CDR3 nucleotides read TGTGCCAGCAGCCCGCCTCGCGGTCCTCGGCACGGAAAACTGTTTTTT. It is translated as CASSPPRGPRHGKLFF.

The chain employs TRBV2 and TRBJ2-3; no firm D call. The V gene's germline CDR1 is SNHLY and CDR2 FYNNEI. Trimming cost V 3 bases and J 2 bases, with 9 bases left between them. CDR3 size: 14 residues. CDR3 region: CASSEGLATDTQYF. As DNA, the CDR3 is TGTGCCAGCAGTGAGGGCCTCGCCACAGATACGCAGTATTTT.

The V call is TRBV2, the J call TRBJ1-5; D is ambiguous. Trimming took 1 base from V and 1 from J, leaving 8 bases between them. This CDR3 contains 15 residues. Germline V gives CDR1 SNHLY, CDR2 FYNNEI. CDR3 DNA: TGTGCCAGCAGTGAAGGGAGGGTGAGCAATCAGCCCCAGCATTTT. The encoded protein is CASSEGRVSNQPQHF.

The J gene is TRBJ1-2, the V gene TRBV6-1, with TRBD1 matching over 9 bases. Germline CDR1 MNHNS, CDR2 SASEGT. This CDR3 contains 15 residues. V gave up 4 bases and J gave up 4 bases; unmatched junction bases: 7. CDR3 in amino acids: CASSAGQGPVYGYTF. The CDR3 DNA follows: TGTGCCAGCAGTGCCGGACAGGGGCCGGTCTATGGCTACACCTTC.

The CDR3 DNA reads TGTGCCAGCAGCCCAACAGGGTTCACCTACAATGAGCAGTTCTTC. Translating gives CASSPTGFTYNEQFF. J is TRBJ2-1 and V is TRBV5-4; possible D gene TRBD1, 6 bases. The ends were cut back, 4 bases at V and 2 bases at J, with 13 bases in the middle. Looked up from germline, CDR1 is SGHNT and CDR2 is YYREEE (reference sequence). The CDR3 extends over 15 amino acids.

The rearrangement links TRBV6-1 to TRBJ2-3; D remains unclear. CDR1 MNHNS and CDR2 SASEGT come from the germline V gene. The CDR3 is made up of 14 amino acids. V lost 4 bases, J lost 4 bases, and 12 bases lay in between. CDR3 amino acids: CASSARIPPDTQYF. The CDR3 DNA sequence: TGTGCCAGCAGTGCTAGGATTCCCCCAGATACGCAGTATTTT.

The chain employs TRBV11-3 and TRBJ1-1, with D maybe TRBD1 (6 bases). The CDR3 spans 14 residues. The germline V gene has CDR1 SGHNT and CDR2 YENEEA. Trimming shortened V by 5 bases and J by 4 bases, and 14 bases separated the two germline ends. The CDR3 DNA is TGTGCCAGCAGCCAGGGAACAGGGTCCACTGAAGCTTTCTTT. It yields the protein CASSQGTGSTEAFF.

The V call is TRBV7-2, the J call TRBJ2-3; D gene unclear. Germline values: CDR1 SGHTA, CDR2 FQGNSA. V lost 5 bases and J 6 bases, leaving 15 bases between the germline ends. CDR3 length equals 14 residues. The CDR3 DNA is TGTGCCAGCAGCCGGAGCCCAGTTTCGGATACGCAGTATTTT. Amino acid sequence: CASSRSPVSDTQYF.

This chain links TRBV4-2 with TRBJ2-3; TRBD2 matches 9 bases. The V gene's germline CDR1 is LGHNA and CDR2 YNFKEQ. The J segment lost 5 bases and the V segment lost 0 bases, leaving 3 bases of the junction unmatched. The CDR3 is made up of 15 amino acids. The CDR3 loop reads CASSQELAGVDTQYF. The CDR3 DNA reads TGTGCCAGCAGCCAAGAATTAGCGGGAGTAGATACGCAGTATTTT.

This chain connects TRBV28 to TRBJ2-4; 8 nucleotides line up with TRBD1. Germline V gives CDR1 MDHEN, CDR2 SYDVKM. The CDR3 extends over 16 amino acids. V dropped 4 bases and J dropped 4; count of bases not matched to a gene: 9. CDR3 nucleotide sequence: TGTGCCAGCAGTTCCGCTCCAGGGGGCGAAAAAAACATTCAGTACTTC. Residues: CASSSAPGGEKNIQYF.

The CDR3 DNA reads as TGTGCCAGCAGCTTAAATGGGGAGCCGAACGAAAAACTGTTTTTT. Translated, it gives CASSLNGEPNEKLFF. The V gene is TRBV7-3, the J gene TRBJ1-4; no clear D. The CDR3 has 15 amino acids. V dropped 1 base and J dropped 8 bases, with 14 bases sitting between them. In germline, CDR1 is SGHTA, CDR2 FQGTGA.

The chain couples TRBV28 to TRBJ2-6; 7 bases are a match to TRBD2. Germline CDR1 reads MDHEN; CDR2 reads SYDVKM. After removal of 5 bases from V and 4 bases from J, the junction contained 5 bases not matched to a gene. The CDR3 covers 15 residues. The CDR3 is CASSPPGRGANVLTF. As DNA, the CDR3 is TGTGCCAGCAGTCCCCCCGGGAGGGGGGCCAACGTCCTGACTTTC.

This chain uses TRBV29-1 with TRBJ2-7; 7 bases line up with TRBD1. Germline V CDR1 and CDR2: SQVTM, ANQGSEA. This CDR3 is built from 14 residues. The V and J ends lost 4 bases and 0 bases, in that order; junction bases with no gene match: 6. The CDR3 reads CSVGQGRGSYEQYF. The CDR3 coding sequence is TGCAGCGTTGGACAGGGCAGGGGCTCCTACGAGCAGTACTTC.

V gene TRBV4-1 combines with J gene TRBJ2-7; 7 nucleotides match TRBD2. The CDR3 length is 14 residues. V lost 5 bases and J lost 7; bases outside the gene matches: 11. Germline V CDR1 and CDR2: MGHRA, YSYEKL. In DNA, the CDR3 is TGCGCCAGCAGCGTACGGGACTACCTCACAGAGCAGTACTTC. The encoded protein is CASSVRDYLTEQYF.

J is TRBJ2-5 and V is TRBV7-8; 8 bases map to TRBD1. The CDR3 loop spans 13 amino acids. J gave up 8 bases and V 5 bases, and 7 bases lay outside the gene matches. Germline values: CDR1 SGHVS, CDR2 FQNEAQ. DNA for the CDR3: TGTGCCAGCAGCGGTTCCGGACAGGGAACCCAGTACTTC. Residues: CASSGSGQGTQYF.

The rearrangement links TRBV28 to TRBJ1-5, with 7 bases lining up with TRBD1. Germline V CDR1 and CDR2: MDHEN, SYDVKM. The CDR3 has 14 residues. V was pared by 6 bases and J by 7 bases, with 9 bases of the junction left unmatched. The CDR3 nucleotides are TGTGCCAGCAGAACTAAGGGGGCGCGGCAGCCCCAGCATTTT. Protein sequence: CASRTKGARQPQHF.

The chain employs TRBV7-9 and TRBJ2-1; no firm D call. The CDR3 totals 14 residues. Germline CDR1 is SEHNR and CDR2 is FQNEAQ (reference sequence). V was clipped by 8 bases and J by 4 bases, with 15 bases between them. The CDR3 region has the DNA TGTGCCAGCTGCCTGGGTGGGCAATACAATGAGCAGTTCTTC. This encodes CASCLGGQYNEQFF.